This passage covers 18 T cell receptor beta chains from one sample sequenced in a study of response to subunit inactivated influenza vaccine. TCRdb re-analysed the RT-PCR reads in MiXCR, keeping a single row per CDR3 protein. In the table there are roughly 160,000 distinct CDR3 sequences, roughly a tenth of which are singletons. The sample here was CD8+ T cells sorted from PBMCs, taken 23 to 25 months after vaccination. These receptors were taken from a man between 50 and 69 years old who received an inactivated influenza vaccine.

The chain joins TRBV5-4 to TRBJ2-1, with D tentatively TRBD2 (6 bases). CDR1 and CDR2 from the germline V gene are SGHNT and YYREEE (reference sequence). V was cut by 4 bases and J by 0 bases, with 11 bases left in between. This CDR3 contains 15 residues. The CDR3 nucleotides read TGTGCCAGCAGCAACGGACTACGCTCCTACAATGAGCAGTTCTTC. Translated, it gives CASSNGLRSYNEQFF. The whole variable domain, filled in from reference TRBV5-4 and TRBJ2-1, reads ETGVTQSPTHLIKTRGQQVTLRCSSQSGHNTVSWYQQALGQGPQFIFQYYREEENGRGNFPPRFSGLQFPNYSSELNVNALELDDSALYLCASSNGLRSYNEQFFGPGTRLTVL.

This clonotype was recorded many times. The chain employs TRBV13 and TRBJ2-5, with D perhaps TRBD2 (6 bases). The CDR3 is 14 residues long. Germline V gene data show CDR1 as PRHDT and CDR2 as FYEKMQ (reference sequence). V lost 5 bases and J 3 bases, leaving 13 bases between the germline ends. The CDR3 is CASSPRDFEETQYF. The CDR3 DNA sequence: TGTGCCAGCAGCCCCCGGGACTTTGAAGAGACCCAGTACTTC.

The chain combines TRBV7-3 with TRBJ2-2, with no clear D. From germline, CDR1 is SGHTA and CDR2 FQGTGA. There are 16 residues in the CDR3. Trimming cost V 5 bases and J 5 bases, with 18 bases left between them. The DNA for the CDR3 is TGTGCCAGCAGCCCCTCCATTAATCTCGGGACCGGGGAGCTGTTTTTT. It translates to CASSPSINLGTGELFF. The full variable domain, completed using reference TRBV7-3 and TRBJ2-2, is GAGVSQTPSNKVTEKGKYVELRCDPISGHTALYWYRQSLGQGPEFLIYFQGTGAADDSGLPNDRFFAVRPEGSVSTLKIQRTERGDSAVYLCASSPSINLGTGELFFGEGSRLTVL.

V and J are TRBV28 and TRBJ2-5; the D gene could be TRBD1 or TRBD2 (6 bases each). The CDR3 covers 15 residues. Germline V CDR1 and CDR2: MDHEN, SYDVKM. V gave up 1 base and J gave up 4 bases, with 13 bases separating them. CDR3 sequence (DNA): TGTGCCAGCAGTTTATTTCTCGGGGGCGGAGAGACCCAGTACTTC. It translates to CASSLFLGGGETQYF.

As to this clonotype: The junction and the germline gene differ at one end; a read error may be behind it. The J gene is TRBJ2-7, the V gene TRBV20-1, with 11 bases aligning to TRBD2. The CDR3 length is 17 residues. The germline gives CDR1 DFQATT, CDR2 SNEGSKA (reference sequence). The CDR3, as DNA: TGCTGTGCTAGAGATCTTAGGCTAGCGGGGGGAACCTACGAGCAGTACTTC. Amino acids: CCARDLRLAGGTYEQYF.

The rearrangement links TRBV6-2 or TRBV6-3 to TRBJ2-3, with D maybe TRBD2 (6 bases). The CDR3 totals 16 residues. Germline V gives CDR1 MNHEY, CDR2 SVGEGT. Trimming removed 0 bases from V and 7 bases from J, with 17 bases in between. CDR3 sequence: CASSYSTAGLSNTQYF. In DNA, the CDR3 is TGTGCCAGCAGTTACTCGACAGCGGGCCTTTCCAATACGCAGTATTTT.

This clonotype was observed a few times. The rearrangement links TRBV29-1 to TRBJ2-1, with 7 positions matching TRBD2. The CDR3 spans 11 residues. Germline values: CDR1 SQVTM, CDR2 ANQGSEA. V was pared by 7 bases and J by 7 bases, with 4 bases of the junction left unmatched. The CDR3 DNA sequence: TGCAGCGCAACTAGCGTTAATGAGCAGTTCTTC. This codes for CSATSVNEQFF.

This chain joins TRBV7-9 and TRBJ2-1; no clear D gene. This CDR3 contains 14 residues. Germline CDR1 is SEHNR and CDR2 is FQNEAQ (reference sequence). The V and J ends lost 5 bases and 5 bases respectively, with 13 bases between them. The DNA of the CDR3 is TGTGCCAGCAGCCAAGCGCCCCGCAACAATGAGCAGTTCTTC. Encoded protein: CASSQAPRNNEQFF.

CDR3 DNA sequence: TGTGCCAGCAGCTCCTCCCGGGCCTTAGGTGAGCAGTTCTTC. Amino acids: CASSSSRALGEQFF. The chain couples TRBV11-2 to TRBJ2-1; D is ambiguous. Trimming removed 4 bases from V and 9 bases from J, with 16 bases in between. Germline V gives CDR1 SGHAT, CDR2 FQNNGV. CDR3 size: 14 residues.

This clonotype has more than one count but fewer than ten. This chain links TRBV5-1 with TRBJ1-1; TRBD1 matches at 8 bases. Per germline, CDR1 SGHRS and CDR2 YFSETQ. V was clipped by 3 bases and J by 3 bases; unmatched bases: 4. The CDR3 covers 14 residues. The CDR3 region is CASSWTGPDTEAFF. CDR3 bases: TGCGCCAGCAGCTGGACAGGGCCCGACACTGAAGCTTTCTTT.

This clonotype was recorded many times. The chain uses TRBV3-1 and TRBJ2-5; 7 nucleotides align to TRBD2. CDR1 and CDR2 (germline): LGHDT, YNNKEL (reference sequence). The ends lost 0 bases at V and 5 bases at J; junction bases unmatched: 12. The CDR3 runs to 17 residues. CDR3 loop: CASSQDLWEGSAETQYF. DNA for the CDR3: TGTGCCAGCAGCCAAGATCTGTGGGAGGGGAGTGCGGAGACCCAGTACTTC.

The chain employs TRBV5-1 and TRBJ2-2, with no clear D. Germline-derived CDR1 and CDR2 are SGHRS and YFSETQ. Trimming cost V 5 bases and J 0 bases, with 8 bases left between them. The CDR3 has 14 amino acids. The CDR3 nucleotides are TGCGCCAGCAGTAAGGGCTCGAACACCGGGGAGCTGTTTTTT. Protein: CASSKGSNTGELFF.

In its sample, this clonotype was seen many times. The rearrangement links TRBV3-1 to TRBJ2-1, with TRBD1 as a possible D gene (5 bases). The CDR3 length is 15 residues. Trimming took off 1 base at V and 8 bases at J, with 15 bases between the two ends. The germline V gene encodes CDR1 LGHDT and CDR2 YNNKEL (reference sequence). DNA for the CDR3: TGTGCCAGCAGCCAAGGAAGCGCTAGGGGCTATGAGCAGTTCTTC. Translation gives CASSQGSARGYEQFF.

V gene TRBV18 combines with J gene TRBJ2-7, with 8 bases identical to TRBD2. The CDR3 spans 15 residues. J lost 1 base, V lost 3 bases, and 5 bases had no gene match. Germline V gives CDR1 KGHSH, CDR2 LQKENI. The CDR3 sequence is CASSPDGGASYEQYF. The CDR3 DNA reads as TGTGCCAGCTCACCTGACGGGGGGGCGTCCTACGAGCAGTACTTC.

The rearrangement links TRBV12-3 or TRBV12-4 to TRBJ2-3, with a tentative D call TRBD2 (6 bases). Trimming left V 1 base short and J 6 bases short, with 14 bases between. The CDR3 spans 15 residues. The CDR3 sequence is CASSLEGRIMDTQYF. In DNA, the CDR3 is TGTGCCAGCAGTTTAGAGGGGAGGATAATGGATACGCAGTATTTT.

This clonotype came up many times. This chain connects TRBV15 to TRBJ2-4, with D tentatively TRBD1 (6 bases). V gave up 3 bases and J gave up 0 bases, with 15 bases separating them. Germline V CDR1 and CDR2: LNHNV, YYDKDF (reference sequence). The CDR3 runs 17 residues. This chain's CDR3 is CATSSARQELAKNIQYF. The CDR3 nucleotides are TGTGCCACCAGCAGCGCACGACAGGAACTAGCCAAAAACATTCAGTACTTC.

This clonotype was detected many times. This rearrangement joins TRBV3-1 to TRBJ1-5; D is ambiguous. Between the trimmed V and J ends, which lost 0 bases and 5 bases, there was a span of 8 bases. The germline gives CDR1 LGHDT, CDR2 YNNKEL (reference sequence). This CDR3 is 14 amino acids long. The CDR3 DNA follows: TGTGCCAGCAGCCAAGAAGGTATCTATCAGCCCCAGCATTTT. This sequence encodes CASSQEGIYQPQHF.

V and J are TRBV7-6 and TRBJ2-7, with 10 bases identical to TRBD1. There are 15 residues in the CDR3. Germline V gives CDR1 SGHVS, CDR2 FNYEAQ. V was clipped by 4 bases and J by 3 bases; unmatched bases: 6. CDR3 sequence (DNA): TGTGCCAGCAGCTCGGGACAGGGGCGGATCTACGAGCAGTACTTC. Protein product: CASSSGQGRIYEQYF.